This T cell receptor beta chain originates from a study of cytomegalovirus exposure and HLA in healthy donors. General observations from the study: Some TCR beta chains (approximately 180 of them) were listed as cytomegalovirus-associated. TCR beta chain V- and J-gene trimming was linked, in a later analysis, to a missense variant in DCLRE1C.

A remark on this clone: Antigen: not known.

The PCR contained 60 Vbeta and 13 Jbeta primers. The assay was immunoSEQ multiplex PCR, and TCRdb's table has in-frame clones only and misses some. Of 120,000 or so clones in the sample, 75% to 85% were seen once. Germline CDR1 LNHDA, CDR2 SQIVND (reference sequence). CDR3 size: 13 residues. The V end lost 4 bases, the J end lost 6 bases, and 10 bases lay between the germline ends. The chain employs TRBV19 and TRBJ1-3, with D perhaps TRBD1 (5 bases). Sequences were obtained from PBMCs. The clonotype was recovered from a male donor in good health and CMV-seronegative. CDR3 nucleotide sequence: TGTGCCAGTAGTAAGGGACTGTCAAACACCATATATTTT. Translation gives CASSKGLSNTIYF.